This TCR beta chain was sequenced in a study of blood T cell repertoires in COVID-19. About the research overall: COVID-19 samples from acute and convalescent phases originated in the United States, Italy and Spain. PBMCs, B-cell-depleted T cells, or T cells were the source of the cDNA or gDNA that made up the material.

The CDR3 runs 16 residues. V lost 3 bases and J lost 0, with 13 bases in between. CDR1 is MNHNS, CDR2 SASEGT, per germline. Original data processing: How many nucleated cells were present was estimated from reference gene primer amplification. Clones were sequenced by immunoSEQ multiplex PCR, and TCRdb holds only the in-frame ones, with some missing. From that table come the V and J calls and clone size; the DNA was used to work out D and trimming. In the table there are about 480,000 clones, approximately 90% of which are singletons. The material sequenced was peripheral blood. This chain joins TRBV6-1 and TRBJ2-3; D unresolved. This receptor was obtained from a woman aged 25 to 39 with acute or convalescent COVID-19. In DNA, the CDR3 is TGTGCCAGCAGTGATTTCGGGTTTAGGAGCACAGATACGCAGTATTTT. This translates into CASSDFGFRSTDTQYF.